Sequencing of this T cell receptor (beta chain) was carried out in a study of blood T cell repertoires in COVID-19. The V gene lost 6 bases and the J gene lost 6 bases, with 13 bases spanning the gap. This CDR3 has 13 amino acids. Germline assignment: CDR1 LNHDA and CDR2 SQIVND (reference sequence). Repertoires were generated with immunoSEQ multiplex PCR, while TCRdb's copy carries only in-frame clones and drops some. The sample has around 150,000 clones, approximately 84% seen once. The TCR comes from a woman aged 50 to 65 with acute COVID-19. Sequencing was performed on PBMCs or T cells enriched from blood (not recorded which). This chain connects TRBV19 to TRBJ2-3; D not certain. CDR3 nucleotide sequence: TGTGCCAGTAGGCCGCCCATGAGGGATACGCAGTATTTT. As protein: CASRPPMRDTQYF.